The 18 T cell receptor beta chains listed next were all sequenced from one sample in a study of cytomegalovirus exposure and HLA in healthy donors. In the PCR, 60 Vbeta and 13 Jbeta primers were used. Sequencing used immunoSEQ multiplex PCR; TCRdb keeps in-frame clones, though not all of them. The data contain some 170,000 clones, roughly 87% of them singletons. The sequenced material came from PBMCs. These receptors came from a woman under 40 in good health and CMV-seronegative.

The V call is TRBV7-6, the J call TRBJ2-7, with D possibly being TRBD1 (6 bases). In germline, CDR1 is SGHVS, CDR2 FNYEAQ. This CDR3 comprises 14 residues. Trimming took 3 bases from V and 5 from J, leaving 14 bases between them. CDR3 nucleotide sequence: TGTGCCAGCAGCTTGCGAACAGGGACGGACGAGCAGTACTTC. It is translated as CASSLRTGTDEQYF.

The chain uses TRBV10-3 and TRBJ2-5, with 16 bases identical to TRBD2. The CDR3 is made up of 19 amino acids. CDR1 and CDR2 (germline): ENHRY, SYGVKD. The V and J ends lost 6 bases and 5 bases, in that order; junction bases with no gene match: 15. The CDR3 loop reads CAIRAPGTSGGAREETQYF. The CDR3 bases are TGTGCCATCAGGGCACCCGGGACTAGCGGGGGGGCAAGAGAGGAGACCCAGTACTTC.

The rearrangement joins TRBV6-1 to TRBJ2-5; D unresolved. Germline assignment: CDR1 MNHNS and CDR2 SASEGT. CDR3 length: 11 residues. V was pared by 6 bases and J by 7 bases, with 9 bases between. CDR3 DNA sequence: TGTGCCAGCAGGACCGGCGGGACCCAGTACTTC. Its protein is CASRTGGTQYF.

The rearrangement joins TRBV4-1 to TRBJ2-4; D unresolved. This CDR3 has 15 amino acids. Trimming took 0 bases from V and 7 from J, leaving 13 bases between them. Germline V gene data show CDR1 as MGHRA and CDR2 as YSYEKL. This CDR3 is CASSQEGFPRNIQYF. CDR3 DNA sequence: TGCGCCAGCAGCCAAGAAGGATTTCCCAGGAACATTCAGTACTTC.

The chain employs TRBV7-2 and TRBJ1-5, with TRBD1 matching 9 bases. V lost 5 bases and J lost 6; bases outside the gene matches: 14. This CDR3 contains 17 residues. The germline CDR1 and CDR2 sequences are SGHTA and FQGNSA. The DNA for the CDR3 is TGTGCCAGCAGCCCGGGACAGGGAAGAATTTTGGGTCAGCCCCAGCATTTT. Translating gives CASSPGQGRILGQPQHF.

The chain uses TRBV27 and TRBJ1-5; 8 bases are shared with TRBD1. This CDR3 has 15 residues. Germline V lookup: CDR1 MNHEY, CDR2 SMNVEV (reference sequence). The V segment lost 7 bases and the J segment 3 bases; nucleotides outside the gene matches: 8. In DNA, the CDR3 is TGTGCCAGCAAGCCAACGGGACAGGTCAATCAGCCCCAGCATTTT. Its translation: CASKPTGQVNQPQHF.

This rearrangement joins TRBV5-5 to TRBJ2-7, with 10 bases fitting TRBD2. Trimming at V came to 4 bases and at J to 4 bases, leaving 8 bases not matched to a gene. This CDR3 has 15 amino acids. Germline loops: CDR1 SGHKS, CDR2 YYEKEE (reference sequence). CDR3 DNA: TGTGCCAGCAGCATCGGACTAGCGGTTCTATACGAGCAGTACTTC. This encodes CASSIGLAVLYEQYF.

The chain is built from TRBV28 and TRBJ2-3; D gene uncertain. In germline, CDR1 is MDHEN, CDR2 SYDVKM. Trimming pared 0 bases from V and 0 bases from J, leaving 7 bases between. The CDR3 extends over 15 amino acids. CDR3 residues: CASSLWTKSTDTQYF. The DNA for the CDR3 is TGTGCCAGCAGTTTATGGACAAAGAGCACAGATACGCAGTATTTT.

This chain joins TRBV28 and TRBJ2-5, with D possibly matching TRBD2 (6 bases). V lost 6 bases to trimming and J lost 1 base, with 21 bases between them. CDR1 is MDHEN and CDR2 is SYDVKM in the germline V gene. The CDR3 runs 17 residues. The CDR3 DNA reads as TGTGCCAGCAGCCCCTCGCGGGGTTACACCCCCCAAGAGACCCAGTACTTC. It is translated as CASSPSRGYTPQETQYF.

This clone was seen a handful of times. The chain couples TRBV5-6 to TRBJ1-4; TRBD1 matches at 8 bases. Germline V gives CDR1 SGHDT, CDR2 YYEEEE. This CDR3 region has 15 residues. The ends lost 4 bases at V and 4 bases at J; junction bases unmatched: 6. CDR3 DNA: TGTGCCAGCAGCCGAGGGACAGGCTTTAATGAAAAACTGTTTTTT. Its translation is CASSRGTGFNEKLFF.

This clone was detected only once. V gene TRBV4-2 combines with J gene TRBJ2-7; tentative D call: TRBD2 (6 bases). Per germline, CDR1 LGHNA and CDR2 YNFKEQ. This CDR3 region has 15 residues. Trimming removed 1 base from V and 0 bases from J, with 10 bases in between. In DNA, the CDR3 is TGTGCCAGCAGCCAAGCTCTAGCGCCCTCCTACGAGCAGTACTTC. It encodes CASSQALAPSYEQYF.

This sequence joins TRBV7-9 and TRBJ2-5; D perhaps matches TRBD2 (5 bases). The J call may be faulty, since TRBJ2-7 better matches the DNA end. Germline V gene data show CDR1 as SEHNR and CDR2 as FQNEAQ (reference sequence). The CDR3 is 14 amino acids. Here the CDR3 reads CASSSPAFGNEQYF. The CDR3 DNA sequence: TGTGCCAGCAGCTCCCCCGCTTTCGGGAACGAGCAGTACTTC.

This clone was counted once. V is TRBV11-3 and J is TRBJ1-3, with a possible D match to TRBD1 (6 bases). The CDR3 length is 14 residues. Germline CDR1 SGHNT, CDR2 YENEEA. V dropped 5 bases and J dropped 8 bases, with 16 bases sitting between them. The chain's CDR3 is CASSPGTQADTIYF. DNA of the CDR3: TGTGCCAGCAGCCCCGGGACACAGGCGGACACCATATATTTT.

DNA for the CDR3: TGTGCCATCAGTGAGGCTAGCGGGGGGGCGGGGCAAGAGACCCAGTACTTC. Its translation is CAISEASGGAGQETQYF. The rearrangement links TRBV10-3 to TRBJ2-5; TRBD2 agrees at 12 bases. The germline CDR1 and CDR2 sequences are ENHRY and SYGVKD. The CDR3 runs to 17 residues. V lost 2 bases and J lost 2; bases outside the gene matches: 6.

The CDR3 DNA follows: TGTGCCAGCAGCGCTCCCCCTGGACAGACCCAAGAGACCCAGTACTTC. Its translation is CASSAPPGQTQETQYF. The J gene is TRBJ2-5, the V gene TRBV21-1; the DNA was not used to check the table's D call, TRBD1. TRBV21-1 is reported as a pseudogene. This CDR3 spans 16 amino acids.

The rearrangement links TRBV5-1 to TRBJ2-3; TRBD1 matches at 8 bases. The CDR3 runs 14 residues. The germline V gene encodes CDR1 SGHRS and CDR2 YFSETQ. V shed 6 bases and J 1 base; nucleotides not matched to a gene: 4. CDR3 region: CASMPTGGTDTQYF. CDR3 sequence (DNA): TGCGCCAGCATGCCGACAGGGGGCACAGATACGCAGTATTTT.

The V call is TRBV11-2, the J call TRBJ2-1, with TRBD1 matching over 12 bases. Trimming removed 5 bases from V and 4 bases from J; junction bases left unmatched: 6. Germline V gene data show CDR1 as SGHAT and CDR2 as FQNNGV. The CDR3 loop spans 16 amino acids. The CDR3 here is CASSPRDRGLYNEQFF. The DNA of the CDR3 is TGTGCCAGCAGCCCCAGGGACAGGGGGCTGTACAATGAGCAGTTCTTC.

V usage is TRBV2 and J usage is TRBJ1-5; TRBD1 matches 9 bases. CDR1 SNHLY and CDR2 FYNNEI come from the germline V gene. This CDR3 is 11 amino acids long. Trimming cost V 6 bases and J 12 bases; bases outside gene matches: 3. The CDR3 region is CASRGTGYQHF. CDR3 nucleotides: TGTGCCAGCAGGGGGACAGGGTACCAGCATTTT.